These 19 T cell receptor beta chains were all obtained from the same sample, sequenced in a study of cytomegalovirus exposure and HLA in healthy donors (dated by TCRdb to the late 2010s). The library was made by the immunoSEQ multiplex PCR assay. The multiplex PCR relied on a mix of 60 forward primers for TCR Vbeta segments and 13 reverse primers for TCR Jbeta segments. The clones in this table, taken by TCRdb from immuneACCESS, are in-frame only. Not every clone is retained; where verified, under half of the shortfall comes from an unresolved V gene, and the cause of the rest is unknown. The sample's table lists a count of 100,000 or so clones. About 3.4% of the sample comes from the top ten. The sample taken for sequencing was PBMCs. These TCRs come from a woman aged 30 to 39 in good health and CMV-seronegative.

This rearrangement joins TRBV7-2 to TRBJ2-1, with 10 bases identical to TRBD2. V was pared by 6 bases and J by 4 bases, with 15 bases of the junction left unmatched. CDR3 length: 18 amino acids. Per the germline V gene, CDR1 is SGHTA and CDR2 is FQGNSA. The CDR3 protein is CASSSGSGGALLYNEQFF. The CDR3 coding sequence is TGTGCCAGCAGTTCGGGCAGCGGGGGGGCTCTTCTATACAATGAGCAGTTCTTC.

The rearrangement links TRBV27 to TRBJ1-2; 12 nucleotides match TRBD1. V trimming: 3 bases; J trimming: 8 bases; junction bases outside the gene matches: 10. Per germline, CDR1 MNHEY and CDR2 SMNVEV (reference sequence). This CDR3 contains 16 residues. The CDR3 is CASSFRDRGLNRGYTF. The DNA for the CDR3 is TGTGCCAGCAGTTTTAGGGACAGGGGGCTCAATCGGGGCTACACCTTC.

This chain links TRBV12-5 with TRBJ2-1; D is uncertain. The CDR3 has 14 residues. The V end lost 3 bases, the J end lost 4 bases, and 10 bases lay between the germline ends. CDR1 and CDR2 from the germline V gene are LGHNT and FRNRAP. The CDR3, as DNA: TGTGCTAGTGGTTTTGGAGACGGTTACAATGAGCAGTTCTTC. As protein: CASGFGDGYNEQFF.

In DNA form, the CDR3 reads TGCGCCAGCAGCTTGGAGACAGTCGCAACTAATGAAAAACTGTTTTTT. Protein product: CASSLETVATNEKLFF. The gene calls are TRBV5-1 and TRBJ1-4; possible D gene TRBD1, 5 bases. The germline CDR1 and CDR2 sequences are SGHRS and YFSETQ. CDR3 length: 16 amino acids. The V and J ends lost 0 bases and 0 bases respectively, with 9 bases between them.

The rearrangement links TRBV6-1 to TRBJ1-2; possible D gene TRBD1, 5 bases. The CDR3 extends over 15 amino acids. CDR1 and CDR2 (germline): MNHNS, SASEGT. V dropped 4 bases and J dropped 3 bases, with 15 bases sitting between them. CDR3 nucleotides: TGTGCCAGCAGTGTGGACACAGCAGTCGACTATGGCTACACCTTC. Amino acids: CASSVDTAVDYGYTF.

V and J are TRBV4-1 and TRBJ2-7; 9 bases are a match to TRBD1. Germline assignment: CDR1 MGHRA and CDR2 YSYEKL. V lost 1 base to trimming and J lost 3 bases; unmatched junction nucleotides: 4. This CDR3 region has 15 residues. The chain's CDR3 is CASSQVRQGDYEQYF. The CDR3, as DNA: TGCGCCAGCAGCCAAGTTAGACAGGGGGACTACGAGCAGTACTTC.

The chain couples TRBV9 to TRBJ2-1; 11 nucleotides match TRBD2. The CDR3 is 15 amino acids. J lost 9 bases, V lost 3 bases, and 8 bases had no gene match. CDR1 is SGDLS and CDR2 is YYNGEE in the germline V gene. CDR3 nucleotide sequence: TGTGCCAGCAGCGGATTGACTAGCGGGAACACTGAGCAGTTCTTC. It is translated as CASSGLTSGNTEQFF.

J is TRBJ2-1 and V is TRBV5-4, with TRBD2 as a possible D gene (6 bases). The germline V gene encodes CDR1 SGHNT and CDR2 YYREEE (reference sequence). The germline V and J ends were trimmed by 7 bases and 0 bases, with 14 bases remaining between them. The CDR3 loop spans 15 amino acids. CDR3 sequence (DNA): TGTGCCAGCGGTTCTGCGGGGAACTCCTACAATGAGCAGTTCTTC. Amino acid sequence: CASGSAGNSYNEQFF. Looking up the rest from reference TRBV5-4 and TRBJ2-1 gives the full variable domain: ETGVTQSPTHLIKTRGQQVTLRCSSQSGHNTVSWYQQALGQGPQFIFQYYREEENGRGNFPPRFSGLQFPNYSSELNVNALELDDSALYLCASGSAGNSYNEQFFGPGTRLTVL.

The chain carries TRBV7-9 and TRBJ2-2; TRBD1 is a possible D gene (6 bases). V lost 5 bases to trimming and J lost 1 base, with 8 bases between them. CDR3 length: 14 amino acids. Germline-derived CDR1 and CDR2 are SEHNR and FQNEAQ (reference sequence). CDR3 nucleotide sequence: TGTGCCAGCAGCGTGACAGGGAACACCGGGGAGCTGTTTTTT. This translates into CASSVTGNTGELFF.

CDR3: CASSRISGGANVLTF. The DNA of the CDR3 is TGTGCCAGCAGCCGAATATCGGGGGGGGCCAACGTCCTGACTTTC. This sequence joins TRBV7-3 and TRBJ2-6, with a tentative D call TRBD2 (5 bases). The CDR3 runs 15 residues. Germline V gene lookup returns CDR1 SGHTA and CDR2 FQGTGA. The V end was cut by 5 bases, the J end by 4 bases, with 12 bases between.

The chain employs TRBV5-1 and TRBJ2-5, with a tentative D call TRBD1 (5 bases). V lost 4 bases, J lost 5 bases, and 9 bases lay in between. Germline V gene lookup returns CDR1 SGHRS and CDR2 YFSETQ. CDR3 length equals 12 residues. The CDR3 protein is CASSVAGETQYF. The CDR3 DNA reads as TGCGCCAGCAGCGTCGCAGGGGAGACCCAGTACTTC.

The chain joins TRBV9 to TRBJ2-1; 8 bases are a match to TRBD2. The CDR3 has 15 residues. Per germline, CDR1 SGDLS and CDR2 YYNGEE. Trimming removed 0 bases from V and 4 bases from J; junction bases left unmatched: 3. CDR3 in DNA: TGTGCCAGCAGCGTAGATCCTAGCGGGTACAATGAGCAGTTCTTC. It encodes CASSVDPSGYNEQFF.

The V call is TRBV19, the J call TRBJ1-2, with D possibly matching TRBD1 (6 bases). The V gene lost 7 bases and the J gene lost 0 bases, with 12 bases spanning the gap. CDR3 size: 14 residues. Germline assignment: CDR1 LNHDA and CDR2 SQIVND (reference sequence). The chain's CDR3 is CASNQGLSNYGYTF. CDR3 bases: TGTGCCAGTAACCAGGGGTTATCTAACTATGGCTACACCTTC.

This sequence joins TRBV6-6 and TRBJ2-7, with D perhaps matching TRBD2 (5 bases). CDR1 and CDR2 from the germline V gene are MNHNY and SVGAGI (reference sequence). The V gene lost 4 bases and the J gene lost 4 bases, with 20 bases spanning the gap. The CDR3 has 16 amino acids. CDR3 sequence: CASSSSLERAPYEQYF. The DNA for the CDR3 is TGTGCCAGCAGTTCCTCACTCGAGAGGGCCCCTTACGAGCAGTACTTC.

The chain joins TRBV4-1 to TRBJ2-1, with unresolved D. Germline CDR1 and CDR2: MGHRA and YSYEKL. This CDR3 region has 15 residues. Trimming left V 1 base short and J 5 bases short, with 12 bases between. The CDR3 region has the DNA TGCGCCAGCAGCCAAGGCCCTAGGTCTAACAATGAGCAGTTCTTC. Amino acids: CASSQGPRSNNEQFF.

Here the CDR3 DNA reads TGTGCCAGCAGCCGACCCGGGACTACGATATGGGAGACCCAGTACTTC. Translating gives CASSRPGTTIWETQYF. The chain carries TRBV5-4 and TRBJ2-5; 7 bases map to TRBD2. The CDR3 loop spans 16 amino acids. Germline trimming cut 4 bases from V and 5 bases from J; bases unmatched to any gene: 14. CDR1 is SGHNT, CDR2 YYREEE, per germline (reference sequence).

This rearrangement joins TRBV5-6 to TRBJ1-6, with TRBD1 matching 7 bases. V lost 0 bases, J lost 14 bases, and 8 bases stayed unmatched. The germline V gene has CDR1 SGHDT and CDR2 YYEEEE. The CDR3 runs 14 residues. CDR3 residues: CASSLEQGGGTLHF. The DNA for the CDR3 is TGTGCCAGCAGCTTGGAGCAGGGGGGAGGAACCCTCCACTTT.

The rearrangement uses TRBV6-4 and TRBJ2-2; no clear D. The CDR3 sequence is 13 residues long. V shed 5 bases and J shed 0 bases, with 4 bases lying between them. Germline CDR1 reads MRHNA; CDR2 reads SNTAGT. In nucleotides, the CDR3 is TGTGCCAGCAGTCTTTCGAACACCGGGGAGCTGTTTTTT. The encoded protein is CASSLSNTGELFF.

In nucleotides, the CDR3 is TGTGCCAGCAGTCCGAGGGTAGCGGGAGTTTACGAGCAGTACTTC. It yields the protein CASSPRVAGVYEQYF. The rearrangement links TRBV13 to TRBJ2-7; TRBD2 aligns across 9 bases. Germline values: CDR1 PRHDT, CDR2 FYEKMQ (reference sequence). The CDR3 runs to 15 residues. V shed 6 bases and J 4 bases; nucleotides not matched to a gene: 10.